Each of the 16 T cell receptor beta chains below was sequenced from the same sample in a study of blood T cell repertoires in COVID-19. Using immunoSEQ multiplex PCR, the repertoire was profiled, and TCRdb retains in-frame clones only, with some absent. Among 60,000 to 100,000 clones listed, around 90% were seen once. Sequencing input: peripheral blood. The origin of the receptors is a man in his forties or fifties with active COVID-19.

The chain uses TRBV2 and TRBJ2-3; TRBD2 agrees at 8 bases. Germline values: CDR1 SNHLY, CDR2 FYNNEI. V gave up 5 bases and J gave up 6 bases; unmatched junction bases: 16. CDR3 size: 17 residues. Written as DNA, the CDR3 is TGTGCCAGCAGTTCTACCCCCGGGGTAGCGGGGTTGGATACGCAGTATTTT. This codes for CASSSTPGVAGLDTQYF.

The gene calls are TRBV7-3 and TRBJ2-3; TRBD2 might be the D (5 bases). V lost 8 bases and J 6 bases, leaving 15 bases between the germline ends. This CDR3 region has 13 residues. CDR1 and CDR2 from the germline V gene are SGHTA and FQGTGA. CDR3 loop: CASAEEFGDTQYF. The CDR3 nucleotides read TGTGCCAGCGCGGAGGAATTCGGGGATACGCAGTATTTT.

The chain uses TRBV12-5 and TRBJ1-3, with 8 bases identical to TRBD1. CDR3 size: 14 residues. The ends lost 7 bases at V and 2 bases at J; junction bases unmatched: 4. The germline V gene encodes CDR1 LGHNT and CDR2 FRNRAP. CDR3 in DNA: TGTGCTAGTGATAACAGGGGGACTGGAAACACCATATATTTT. As protein: CASDNRGTGNTIYF.

The chain uses TRBV27 and TRBJ2-1; TRBD2 matches at 8 bases. Germline trimming cut 2 bases from V and 8 bases from J; bases unmatched to any gene: 17. CDR3 length: 18 amino acids. Germline V gene sequence: CDR1 MNHEY, CDR2 SMNVEV (reference sequence). DNA for the CDR3: TGTGCCAGCAGTTTACGGTGGTTGGGTCTAGCGGGTAGGGATGAGCAGTTCTTC. Translating it yields CASSLRWLGLAGRDEQFF.

This clone was recorded once. This chain joins TRBV21-1 and TRBJ2-5; the tabulated D call, TRBD1, remains unverified against the DNA. TRBV21-1 is recorded as a pseudogene. The CDR3 length is 17 residues. CDR3 protein: CASSKGSGTGGVETQYF. Here the CDR3 DNA reads TGTGCCAGCAGCAAAGGTAGCGGGACAGGGGGGGTAGAGACCCAGTACTTC.

The chain joins TRBV7-2 to TRBJ2-5, with 12 bases matching TRBD2. The junction had 11 bases not matched to a gene; V was cut back by 5 bases and J by 7 bases. Germline lookup yields CDR1 SGHTA and CDR2 FQGNSA. The CDR3 sequence is 16 residues long. The CDR3 nucleotides read TGTGCCAGCAGCCCCCCGACTAGCGGGAGCCTGCGGACCCAGTACTTC. Encoded protein: CASSPPTSGSLRTQYF.

The chain links TRBV9 to TRBJ2-1, with D possibly TRBD2 on 6 matching bases. CDR1 is SGDLS, CDR2 YYNGEE, per germline. This CDR3 has 17 amino acids. V was cut by 4 bases and J by 3 bases, with 20 bases left in between. Here the CDR3 DNA reads TGTGCCAGCAGCACAACTCGAAGGCGGGGCGTCTACAATGAGCAGTTCTTC. Translating it yields CASSTTRRRGVYNEQFF.

The J gene is TRBJ2-1, the V gene TRBV4-1; D remains unclear. Trimming shortened V by 0 bases and J by 1 base, and 16 bases separated the two germline ends. This CDR3 comprises 18 residues. Germline loops: CDR1 MGHRA, CDR2 YSYEKL. CDR3 in DNA: TGCGCCAGCAGCCAAGATCAGGCAGGTAGTTTATCCTACAATGAGCAGTTCTTC. It specifies CASSQDQAGSLSYNEQFF.

This chain uses TRBV9 with TRBJ2-2; D is ambiguous. Trimming shortened V by 4 bases and J by 3 bases, and 10 bases separated the two germline ends. The CDR3 is 14 amino acids. CDR1 and CDR2 (germline): SGDLS, YYNGEE. CDR3 amino acids: CASSPEAHTGELFF. The CDR3, as DNA: TGTGCCAGCAGCCCCGAGGCCCACACCGGGGAGCTGTTTTTT.

The rearrangement uses TRBV30 and TRBJ1-3; D is undetermined. The CDR3 is 15 residues long. With 0 bases removed from V and 1 base from J, the gap between germline ends came to 10 bases. Germline V lookup: CDR1 GTSNPN, CDR2 SVGIG (reference sequence). The CDR3: CAWSVYSGSGNTIYF. DNA for the CDR3: TGTGCCTGGAGTGTTTACTCAGGTTCTGGAAACACCATATATTTT.

The J gene is TRBJ2-5, the V gene TRBV7-6; D might be TRBD2 (5 bases). CDR1 and CDR2 from the germline V gene are SGHVS and FNYEAQ. Trimming removed 1 base from V and 5 bases from J, with 8 bases in between. CDR3 length equals 13 residues. The CDR3 reads CASSLGRGETQYF. The CDR3 region has the DNA TGTGCCAGCAGCTTAGGCCGAGGGGAGACCCAGTACTTC.

The chain couples TRBV6-5 to TRBJ2-3; 8 bases line up with TRBD1. Germline assignment: CDR1 MNHEY and CDR2 SVGAGI. The CDR3 has 13 amino acids. The ends lost 4 bases at V and 4 bases at J; junction bases unmatched: 1. CDR3 sequence (DNA): TGTGCCAGCAGTTTGACAGGGGCAGATACGCAGTATTTT. It encodes CASSLTGADTQYF.

The chain links TRBV4-3 to TRBJ2-6; 10 bases match TRBD1. CDR1 and CDR2 (germline): LGHNA, YSLEER. Unmatched junction bases numbered 8, after V lost 0 bases and J lost 0 bases. The CDR3 contains 20 residues. CDR3 sequence: CASSQDLDRGPGSGANVLTF. CDR3 nucleotides: TGCGCCAGCAGCCAAGATCTCGACAGGGGGCCAGGCTCTGGGGCCAACGTCCTGACTTTC.

V is TRBV11-1 and J is TRBJ1-6; a weak D match, TRBD1 (5 bases). This CDR3 has 15 residues. Germline values: CDR1 SGHAT, CDR2 FQDESV (reference sequence). Deletions cut 2 bases from V and 7 bases from J, with 12 bases between. The CDR3 spells CASSLIGRGNSPLHF. The CDR3 DNA is TGTGCCAGCAGCTTAATAGGGAGGGGAAATTCACCCCTCCACTTT.

The CDR3 bases are TGTGCCAGCAGTTTAGGCAGGTTCACTGAAGCTTTCTTT. Translation gives CASSLGRFTEAFF. The chain couples TRBV12-3 or TRBV12-4 to TRBJ1-1; D not resolved. This CDR3 comprises 13 residues. Trimming pared 1 base from V and 4 bases from J, leaving 7 bases between.

The chain combines TRBV29-1 with TRBJ1-1; 11 positions agree with TRBD1. V trimming: 7 bases; J trimming: 8 bases; junction bases outside the gene matches: 6. The CDR3 covers 12 residues. Germline V gene data show CDR1 as SQVTM and CDR2 as ANQGSEA. The CDR3 region is CSAWTGGVEAFF. The CDR3 region has the DNA TGCAGCGCCTGGACAGGGGGCGTGGAAGCTTTCTTT.